This record covers a single T cell receptor beta chain. Its antigen specificity is not known. Per-base qualities were not stored, and no clone one base away is much larger. This sample stems from a study of T-cell reconstitution after alpha-beta-depleted transplantation in children listed by TCRdb under 2016. About the study as a whole: The study quantitatively tracked T-cell immune reconstitution after TCRalphabeta/CD19-depleted allogeneic hematopoietic cell transplantation in children using TCR repertoire profiling.

Here V drops 0 bases and J drops 5 bases, and the junction holds 6 bases not matched to any gene. The CDR3 starts with the cysteine, ends with the phenylalanine, and has 16 residues. The read is trimmed to its CDR3 DNA, 48 bases read in frame from base 1. In the germline V gene, CDR1 corresponds to SGHRS and CDR2 to YFSETQ. The paper as a whole reports these results and caveats: Over the following months the frequencies of hyperexpanded clones went down, and after one year T-cell counts and TCRbeta diversity were mostly credited to newly produced T cells. In some patients, the high TCRbeta diversity seen at day 60 was put down to recipient T cells and intrathymic progenitors that had survived conditioning. The apparently early alphabetaT-cell count recovery about two months after transplant was reportedly dependent on only several hundred rapidly expanded clones derived from non-depleted graft cells.

The treatment or condition tag for this specimen amounts to: allogeneic hematopoietic cell transplantation with graft depleted of TCRalphabeta T cells and CD19 B cells. TCRalphabeta/CD19-depleted allogeneic hematopoietic cell grafts were given to the transplant recipients, all of whom were children. The library was generated by PCR. The instrument given in TCRdb is Illumina HiSeq 2500. TCR libraries were prepared with molecular barcoding, using unique molecular identifiers to normalize TCRbeta repertoire quantification. TCRdb redid the processing of the public reads, applying fastp at Q25 and MiXCR, and retained in-frame beta chains. Each CDR3 protein gets just one entry, which takes the most common genes and DNA from the rows behind it. Recorded for this sample are about a million distinct CDR3 sequences; around 30% of them occurred a single time. The top ten constitute under 30% of the sample.

The chain couples TRBV5-1 to TRBJ2-1; 9 bases in the middle match TRBD2. The sequence derives from a boy under two years old who had a stem cell transplant for SCID, so the T cells may come from the graft donor. Sequenced here: PBMCs, mostly from graft donor cells, sampled 360 days after TCRalphabeta/CD19-depleted stem cell transplant. The DNA sequence is TGCGCCAGCAGCTTGGAGGGGCGGGGGGGCCACAATGAGCAGTTCTTC. It translates to CASSLEGRGGHNEQFF.